These T cell receptor beta chains were read from a single sample in a study of CD4 T cells in relation to SARS-CoV-2 and coronaviruses. These receptors are not linked to any known antigen. Method: immunoSEQ multiplex PCR; TCRdb's copy keeps in-frame clones and lacks some. This table has 20,000 to 30,000 clones, 76% appearing once. The sequenced material came from CD4+ T cells from PBMCs, cultured in vitro. These receptor sequences come from a human donor in good health. Both conserved end residues are part of each CDR3. A D gene is named only where the DNA matches it firmly. Not every row has a clone size; where given, it reads once, few, many or a size class.

clone_size	j_call	v_call	d_call	cdr3_aa	cdr3_nt
.	TRBJ2-7	TRBV4-1	.	CASSQEAAAEQYF	TGCGCCAGCAGCCAAGAAGCAGCAGCCGAGCAGTACTTC
.	TRBJ1-6	TRBV6-1	.	CASSEIGMGDSPLHF	TGTGCCAGCAGTGAAATAGGAATGGGTGATTCACCCCTCCACTTT
few	TRBJ2-7	TRBV7-9	TRBD2	CASSDRLATYEQYF	TGTGCCAGCAGCGACCGACTAGCGACCTACGAGCAGTACTTC
.	TRBJ2-1	TRBV30	TRBD1	CAWSVIRGQGSHNEQFF	TGTGCCTGGAGTGTAATTCGGGGACAGGGGTCCCACAATGAGCAGTTCTTC
once	TRBJ1-4	TRBV5-8	.	CASSWRTGAGEKLFF	TGTGCCAGCAGCTGGAGGACGGGGGCGGGTGAAAAACTGTTTTTT
.	TRBJ2-7	TRBV11-2	TRBD2	CASSPTTSGLNREQYF	TGTGCCAGCAGCCCGACGACTAGCGGGCTAAATAGGGAGCAGTACTTC
.	TRBJ1-1	TRBV7-9	.	CASSFSQGSTEAFF	TGTGCCAGCAGCTTCAGTCAGGGGAGCACTGAAGCTTTCTTT
.	TRBJ2-5	TRBV5-4	.	CASSLDRKETQYF	TGTGCCAGCAGCTTGGACAGAAAAGAGACCCAGTACTTC
few	TRBJ1-1	TRBV14	.	CASSQVSDTEAFF	TGTGCCAGCAGCCAAGTTTCCGACACTGAAGCTTTCTTT
.	TRBJ2-5	TRBV30	TRBD2	CAWSVQLAETQYF	TGTGCCTGGAGTGTACAACTAGCGGAGACCCAGTACTTC
once	TRBJ2-7	TRBV11-3	.	CASSLARDYEQYF	TGTGCCAGCAGCTTAGCACGGGACTACGAGCAGTACTTC
once	TRBJ2-7	TRBV3-1/TRBV3-2	TRBD2	CASSPGLAREQYF	TGTGCCAGCAGTCCGGGACTAGCGCGGGAGCAGTACTTC
once	TRBJ1-1	TRBV12-3/TRBV12-4	.	CASSFRRHTEAFF	TGTGCCAGCAGTTTTCGTCGGCACACTGAAGCTTTCTTT
.	TRBJ2-2	TRBV10-1	.	CASRGPGGELFF	TGCGCCAGCAGGGGACCCGGCGGGGAGCTGTTTTTT
.	TRBJ2-5	TRBV7-8	.	CASSLRSSGETQYF	TGTGCCAGCAGCTTAAGGAGTAGCGGAGAGACCCAGTACTTC
.	TRBJ1-4	TRBV28	.	CASSLADLNEKLFF	TGTGCCAGCAGTTTAGCCGACCTCAATGAAAAACTGTTTTTT
.	TRBJ2-2	TRBV15	.	CATSREVGELFF	TGTGCCACCAGCAGGGAAGTCGGGGAGCTGTTTTTT
.	TRBJ2-4	TRBV28	.	CASSTTGAFWNIQYF	TGTGCCAGCAGTACCACCGGGGCCTTCTGGAACATTCAGTACTTC
.	TRBJ2-1	TRBV4-1	TRBD2	CASSQDRLAGRVSYNEQFF	TGCGCCAGCAGCCAAGATCGACTAGCGGGAAGGGTCTCCTACAATGAGCAGTTCTTC
.	TRBJ1-2	TRBV3-1/TRBV3-2	.	CASSQDLSGAFFYGYTF	TGTGCCAGCAGCCAAGATTTATCGGGGGCATTTTTCTATGGCTACACCTTC
.	TRBJ2-1	TRBV30	TRBD2	CAWSGDSGRSYNEQFF	TGTGCCTGGAGTGGCGATAGCGGGAGATCCTACAATGAGCAGTTCTTC
.	TRBJ1-1	TRBV9	.	CASSESGNGDTEAFF	TGTGCCAGCAGCGAATCTGGTAACGGTGACACTGAAGCTTTCTTT
.	TRBJ2-7	TRBV15	TRBD1	CATSRDRPYEQYF	TGTGCCACCAGCAGGGACAGGCCCTACGAGCAGTACTTC
.	TRBJ2-1	TRBV6-5	TRBD2	CASSTTSGQYNEQFF	TGTGCCAGCAGTACGACTAGCGGACAATACAATGAGCAGTTCTTC
.	TRBJ1-4	TRBV20-1	.	CSASPVVDEKLFF	TGCAGTGCTAGTCCCGTGGTCGATGAAAAACTGTTTTTT
.	TRBJ1-3	TRBV5-1	.	CASSLGSSGNTIYF	TGCGCCAGCAGCTTGGGGAGCTCTGGAAACACCATATATTTT
.	TRBJ1-1	TRBV12-3/TRBV12-4	.	CASSLIDDTEAFF	TGTGCCAGCAGTTTAATCGATGACACTGAAGCTTTCTTT
once	TRBJ2-6	TRBV7-9	.	CASSRFTGYPSGANVLTF	TGTGCCAGCAGCCGTTTCACAGGGTACCCCTCTGGGGCCAACGTCCTGACTTTC
.	TRBJ2-5	TRBV5-4	TRBD1	CASRRSTGGQETQYF	TGTGCCAGCAGAAGATCGACAGGGGGCCAAGAGACCCAGTACTTC
.	TRBJ2-2	TRBV9	.	CASSQLLTGELFF	TGTGCCAGCAGCCAACTTCTTACCGGGGAGCTGTTTTTT
.	TRBJ1-4	TRBV5-8	.	CASSLRGWGGEKLFF	TGTGCCAGCAGCTTGCGGGGGTGGGGAGGCGAAAAACTGTTTTTT
.	TRBJ2-1	TRBV7-2	.	CASSLGLYNEQFF	TGTGCCAGCAGCTTAGGGCTCTACAATGAGCAGTTCTTC
once	TRBJ1-2	TRBV6-2/TRBV6-3	.	CASSLPGRLYGYTF	TGTGCCAGCAGCCTCCCGGGCAGGCTCTATGGCTACACCTTC
few	TRBJ1-5	TRBV2	TRBD1	CASREDRLGRQPQHF	TGTGCCAGCAGGGAGGACAGGTTAGGCAGGCAGCCCCAGCATTTT
few	TRBJ2-7	TRBV5-1	.	CASQPGQTYEQYF	TGCGCCAGCCAACCCGGACAGACCTACGAGCAGTACTTC